This is a list of T cell receptor beta chains from one sample in a study of cytomegalovirus exposure and HLA in healthy donors. TCRdb keeps only in-frame clones here, not all; method: immunoSEQ multiplex PCR. Of around 120,000 clones in the sample, 75% to 85% are singletons; the top ten hold 8% to 9%. Material for sequencing was PBMCs. These receptors all stem from a female donor in good health and CMV-seropositive. Each CDR3 is given with its conserved first and last residue. D genes are given only for firm matches. Size is omitted from some rows. Given values are once, few, many or a class for expanded clones.

cdr3_length	d_call	clone_size	v_call	j_call	cdr3_nt	cdr3_aa
15	-	-	TRBV7-2	TRBJ2-7	TGTGCCAGCAGCTTCGGACACCCTTCCTCCTACGAGCAGTACTTC	CASSFGHPSSYEQYF
12	-	few	TRBV30	TRBJ2-1	TGTGCCTGGAGTGATACAGGGACTGAGCAGTTCTTC	CAWSDTGTEQFF
16	-	-	TRBV5-5	TRBJ2-7	TGTGCCAGCAGCTTGGCCGCAGCGTACCGAACCTACGAGCAGTACTTC	CASSLAAAYRTYEQYF
15	-	-	TRBV7-8	TRBJ1-3	TGTGCCAGCAGCAGAGGACAGCTCTCTGGAAACACCATATATTTT	CASSRGQLSGNTIYF
14	-	once	TRBV5-1	TRBJ2-3	TGCGCCAGCAGGAACAGGGAAAGCACAGATACGCAGTATTTT	CASRNRESTDTQYF
14	-	-	TRBV2	TRBJ2-3	TGTGCCAGCAGTGCTCACAGGGACACAGATACGCAGTATTTT	CASSAHRDTDTQYF
14	-	-	TRBV7-9	TRBJ2-6	TGTGCCAGCAGCTTCAGGGATGGGGCCAACGTCCTGACTTTC	CASSFRDGANVLTF
11	-	-	TRBV4-1	TRBJ2-5	TGCGCCAGCGAGGGCGGAGAGACCCAGTACTTC	CASEGGETQYF
13	-	-	TRBV7-3	TRBJ1-1	TGTGCCAGCAGGGACAGTGGGGACACTGAAGCTTTCTTT	CASRDSGDTEAFF
16	TRBD1	-	TRBV4-2	TRBJ1-1	TGTGCCAGCAGCCAAGCTACCGGGACAGGGACGACTGAAGCTTTCTTT	CASSQATGTGTTEAFF
14	-	-	TRBV19	TRBJ1-5	TGTGCCAGTAGTGGAGGGATAGGCAATCAGCCCCAGCATTTT	CASSGGIGNQPQHF
13	-	few	TRBV11-2	TRBJ1-1	TGTGCCAGCAGCTTAGTTCGGAACACTGAAGCTTTCTTT	CASSLVRNTEAFF
16	TRBD1	-	TRBV11-3	TRBJ2-5	TGTGCCAGCAGCCAATGGACAGGGGCCTCCCAAGAGACCCAGTACTTC	CASSQWTGASQETQYF
14	-	-	TRBV15	TRBJ2-3	TGTGCCACCGGGCCGCGTCCGGGGGCAGATACGCAGTATTTT	CATGPRPGADTQYF
15	-	-	TRBV9	TRBJ2-5	TGTGCCAGCAGCCCCCGGGGGTCGTACCAAGAGACCCAGTACTTC	CASSPRGSYQETQYF
13	TRBD1	-	TRBV2	TRBJ2-5	TGTGCCAGCATTTCGGACAGGGGAGAGACCCAGTACTTC	CASISDRGETQYF
17	TRBD2	-	TRBV27	TRBJ2-6	TGTGCCAGCAGTTTTAGTTTAGGGAGGGAAATGGCCAACGTCCTGACTTTC	CASSFSLGREMANVLTF
14	TRBD1	-	TRBV15	TRBJ2-7	TGTGCCACCAGCAGGGACAGGGGTATCTACGAGCAGTACTTC	CATSRDRGIYEQYF
15	-	-	TRBV7-9	TRBJ1-4	TGTGCCAGCAGCCCAGGCGGCAGGGGCTTCGAAAAACTGTTTTTT	CASSPGGRGFEKLFF
15	TRBD2	-	TRBV5-4	TRBJ2-7	TGTGCCAGCAGCTTGTTAAGCGGGGGCAAGGACGAGCAGTACTTC	CASSLLSGGKDEQYF
15	-	-	TRBV6-5	TRBJ1-6	TGTGCCAGCAGTCGAAAACAGGGCCTGAATTCACCCCTCCACTTT	CASSRKQGLNSPLHF
13	-	-	TRBV30	TRBJ2-3	TGTGCCTGGAGCGGGGGGCGTCCAGATACGCAGTATTTT	CAWSGGRPDTQYF
12	TRBD1	once	TRBV19	TRBJ2-7	TGTGCCAGTGGACAGGGCGACTACGAGCAGTACTTC	CASGQGDYEQYF
15	TRBD1	once	TRBV5-1	TRBJ2-7	TGCGCCAGCAGCTTGGGGCAGGGGGCCTCCTACGAGCAGTACTTC	CASSLGQGASYEQYF
15	TRBD1	-	TRBV5-8	TRBJ2-1	TGTGCCAGCAGCTCCCGGGACAGGGGGCACAATGAGCAGTTCTTC	CASSSRDRGHNEQFF
17	TRBD2	-	TRBV7-2	TRBJ2-5	TGTGCCAGCAGCTCTAGACTAGCGGGGGGTAACCAAGAGACCCAGTACTTC	CASSSRLAGGNQETQYF
14	TRBD2	-	TRBV25-1	TRBJ2-7	TGTGCCAGCAGTCCCCCGCGGGAGAACTACGAGCAGTACTTC	CASSPPRENYEQYF
13	TRBD1	-	TRBV27	TRBJ1-5	TGTGCCAGCACGACAGGGGGCAGTCAGCCCCAGCATTTT	CASTTGGSQPQHF
16	TRBD1	few	TRBV19	TRBJ2-3	TGTGCCAGTAGTATAGGGTCCGGGACAGGCACAGATACGCAGTATTTT	CASSIGSGTGTDTQYF
13	TRBD2	-	TRBV28	TRBJ2-7	TGTGCCAGCCGGGGGGGGCCTTCCTACGAGCAGTACTTC	CASRGGPSYEQYF
14	TRBD1	-	TRBV29-1	TRBJ2-3	TGCAGCGTTGAAGCAGGACAGGGTCCAGATACGCAGTATTTT	CSVEAGQGPDTQYF
15	TRBD1	-	TRBV13	TRBJ1-1	TGTGCCAGCAGCTTCTCGGGACAGGGGAGATTAGAAGCTTTCTTT	CASSFSGQGRLEAFF
21	-	once	TRBV21-1	TRBJ2-6	TGTGCCAGCAGCAAAGGCTCTCAAGGCAGGTTTGGGGCTGGAGGGGCCAACGTCCTGACTTTC	CASSKGSQGRFGAGGANVLTF
14	-	few	TRBV6-5	TRBJ2-2	TGTGCCAGCAGAATGGAGGGTCACACCGGGGAGCTGTTTTTT	CASRMEGHTGELFF
13	TRBD1	-	TRBV30	TRBJ1-6	TGTGCCTGGAGTCCGGGACAGAATTCACCCCTCCACTTT	CAWSPGQNSPLHF
15	-	-	TRBV19	TRBJ2-3	TGTGCCAGTAGTATAGCCCAGATTCCCACAGATACGCAGTATTTT	CASSIAQIPTDTQYF
15	TRBD2	-	TRBV25-1	TRBJ2-1	TGTGCCAGCAGTGGCCGCGGGGGCTCCTACAATGAGCAGTTCTTC	CASSGRGGSYNEQFF
13	TRBD2	-	TRBV18	TRBJ2-3	TGTGCCACGAGGACTAGCCCAGCAGATACGCAGTATTTT	CATRTSPADTQYF
14	-	-	TRBV4-1	TRBJ1-1	TGCGCCAGCAGCTCCCTTGGGGGAGGAACTGAAGCTTTCTTT	CASSSLGGGTEAFF
15	TRBD1	-	TRBV5-6	TRBJ2-7	TGTGCCAGCAGCCGACAGGGACACGCAACCTACGAGCAGTACTTC	CASSRQGHATYEQYF
15	-	-	TRBV11-3	TRBJ1-4	TGTGCCAGCAGCAATTCTATTTCAACTAATGAAAAACTGTTTTTT	CASSNSISTNEKLFF
18	TRBD1	-	TRBV4-2	TRBJ2-7	TGTGCCAGCAGCCAATCCGCGGCTGGGACAGGGGTCTCCTACGAGCAGTACTTC	CASSQSAAGTGVSYEQYF
13	-	-	TRBV19	TRBJ1-1	TGTGCCAGTAGTATCCAGGCGAACACTGAAGCTTTCTTT	CASSIQANTEAFF
16	TRBD2	-	TRBV27	TRBJ2-5	TGTGCCAGCAGCCGTGAACTAGCGGGGGGGCCCAAGACCCAGTACTTC	CASSRELAGGPKTQYF
14	-	-	TRBV7-9	TRBJ1-3	TGTGCCAGCAGCTTGGGACTCTCTGGAAACACCATATATTTT	CASSLGLSGNTIYF
12	TRBD1	-	TRBV6-1	TRBJ1-1	TGTGCCAGCAAACAGGGGTCCACTGAAGCTTTCTTT	CASKQGSTEAFF